A single TCR beta chain is shown here with its context. It was with a sample-barcoded 5' primer and a J-beta primer mix that a second PCR of roughly 6 to 12 cycles was run. Each cDNA molecule was tagged by a template-switch adaptor that had 12 random nucleotides. MiXCR, run by TCRdb on the 5' RACE reads, gives a single entry per CDR3 protein. The table includes about 1.6 million distinct CDR3 sequences, 34% detected once. The data belong to a study of blood T cells in healthy people across ages. Approximately 9 milliliters of peripheral blood were drawn from each donor into EDTA-treated tubes. V lost 5 bases to trimming and J lost 2 bases, with 13 bases between them. Germline V lookup: CDR1 MNHEY, CDR2 SMNVEV (reference sequence). The CDR3 has 16 residues.

This receptor was taken from a woman aged 25 to 45 in good health. The chain couples TRBV27 to TRBJ2-6; D gene unclear. The sample was blood. The CDR3 DNA follows: TGTGCCAGCAGTCCAATAGGGTTTGCTGGGGCCAACGTCCTGACTTTC. Protein sequence: CASSPIGFAGANVLTF.